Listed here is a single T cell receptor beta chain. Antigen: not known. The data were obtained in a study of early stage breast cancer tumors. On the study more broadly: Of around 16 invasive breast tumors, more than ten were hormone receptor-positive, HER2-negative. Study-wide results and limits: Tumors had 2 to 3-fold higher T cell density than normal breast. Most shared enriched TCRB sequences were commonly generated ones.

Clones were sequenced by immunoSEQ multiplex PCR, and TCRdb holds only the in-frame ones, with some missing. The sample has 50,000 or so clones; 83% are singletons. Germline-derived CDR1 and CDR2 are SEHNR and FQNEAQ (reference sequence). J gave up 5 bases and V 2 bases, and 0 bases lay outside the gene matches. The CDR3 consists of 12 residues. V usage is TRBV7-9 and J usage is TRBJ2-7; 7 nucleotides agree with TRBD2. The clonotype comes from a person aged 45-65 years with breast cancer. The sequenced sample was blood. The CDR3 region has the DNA TGTGCCAGCAGCTTACTAGCGGACGAGCAGTACTTC. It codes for CASSLLADEQYF.